This TCR beta chain stems from a study of sequential checkpoint blockade in melanoma. Study-level background: Maintenance nivolumab came after either treatment sequence.

Libraries were prepared by immunoSEQ multiplex PCR; TCRdb keeps only in-frame clonotypes and omits some of them. The sample yields about 18,000 clones, 55% to 75% seen once. The treatment here: randomized to nivolumab then ipilimumab (arm A) or the reverse (arm B). With 1 base removed from V and 1 base from J, the gap between germline ends came to 20 bases. Per germline, CDR1 MDHEN and CDR2 SYDVKM. The CDR3 consists of 18 residues. This clone was recorded a few times. The clonotype was recovered from a human donor with melanoma. The material sequenced was CD8+ T cells sorted from blood (inferred from file names), taken from a patient given nivolumab and ipilimumab in sequence. V is TRBV28 and J is TRBJ2-7, with no clear D. The CDR3 DNA is TGTGCCAGCAGTTTATTCCCCCCTATGACATCGGAATCCTACGAGCAGTACTTC. It encodes CASSLFPPMTSESYEQYF.